A selection of T cell receptor beta chains follows, all from one sample in a study of response to subunit inactivated influenza vaccine. TCRdb ran MiXCR on the RT-PCR reads and lists one entry per CDR3 protein. The data hold around 250,000 distinct CDR3 sequences, with more than 9% observed a single time. Sequencing used non-naive T cells sorted from PBMCs, obtained less than 15 days before vaccination. These receptor sequences come from a man aged 50 to 60 who received an inactivated influenza vaccine. Both conserved end residues are part of each CDR3. Fields, in order: J gene, clone size, V gene, D gene, CDR3 protein, CDR3 DNA. The D gene is left open where the match is weak. Clone size appears in some rows only: once, few, many, or a class for an expanded clone.

J: TRBJ2-3; size: -; V: TRBV6-5; D: -; CDR3: CASSYSLAAGTDTQYF; DNA: TGTGCCAGCAGTTACTCGTTAGCGGCAGGCACAGATACGCAGTATTTT
J: TRBJ2-5; size: -; V: TRBV12-3/TRBV12-4; D: -; CDR3: CASSSGVGNQETQYF; DNA: TGTGCCAGCAGTTCAGGGGTAGGCAACCAAGAGACCCAGTACTTC
J: TRBJ1-5; size: -; V: TRBV20-1; D: TRBD1; CDR3: CSARVDGTGNQPQHF; DNA: TGCAGTGCTAGAGTAGATGGGACAGGCAATCAGCCCCAGCATTTT
J: TRBJ1-1; size: few; V: TRBV6-1; D: -; CDR3: CASSNRESNTEAFF; DNA: TGTGCCAGCAGCAACAGGGAATCGAACACTGAAGCTTTCTTT
J: TRBJ1-2; size: -; V: TRBV5-1; D: -; CDR3: CASTPGDSYGYTF; DNA: TGCGCCAGCACCCCTGGGGACTCCTATGGCTACACCTTC
J: TRBJ2-1; size: many; V: TRBV4-3; D: -; CDR3: CASSQAASYNEQFF; DNA: TGCGCCAGCAGCCAAGCGGCATCCTACAATGAGCAGTTCTTC
J: TRBJ2-7; size: -; V: TRBV6-2/TRBV6-3; D: -; CDR3: CASSYSGTAVGSYEQYF; DNA: TGTGCCAGCAGTTACTCCGGGACGGCTGTCGGGTCCTACGAGCAGTACTTC
J: TRBJ2-7; size: -; V: TRBV18; D: TRBD2; CDR3: CASSPPGGKGVYEQYF; DNA: TGTGCCAGCTCACCACCGGGGGGGAAAGGTGTCTACGAGCAGTACTTC
J: TRBJ2-4; size: few; V: TRBV10-3; D: -; CDR3: CAISDNRENIQYF; DNA: TGTGCCATCAGTGATAACAGGGAAAACATTCAGTACTTC
J: TRBJ1-2; size: few; V: TRBV15; D: TRBD1; CDR3: CATSAPGQGFYGYTF; DNA: TGTGCCACCAGCGCTCCGGGACAGGGCTTCTATGGCTACACCTTC
J: TRBJ2-7; size: -; V: TRBV18; D: TRBD1; CDR3: CASSLGQVTAYEQYF; DNA: TGTGCCAGCTCCTTGGGACAGGTGACTGCCTACGAGCAGTACTTC
J: TRBJ2-7; size: -; V: TRBV15; D: -; CDR3: CATSSIVQGSEQYF; DNA: TGTGCCACCAGCAGCATAGTCCAGGGGTCCGAGCAGTACTTC
J: TRBJ1-5; size: -; V: TRBV6-1; D: -; CDR3: CASSEVENQPQHF; DNA: TGTGCCAGCAGTGAAGTGGAGAATCAGCCCCAGCATTTT
J: TRBJ1-3; size: many; V: TRBV7-2; D: -; CDR3: CASSLEIRSGNTIYF; DNA: TGTGCCAGCAGCTTAGAGATCCGGAGTGGAAACACCATATATTTT
J: TRBJ2-3; size: many; V: TRBV28; D: -; CDR3: CASSFPYTPRGTDTQYF; DNA: TGTGCCAGCAGTTTTCCCTACACCCCCCGGGGCACAGATACGCAGTATTTT
J: TRBJ2-3; size: many; V: TRBV6-5; D: -; CDR3: CASSYSERIFSTDTQYF; DNA: TGTGCCAGCAGTTACTCCGAGCGGATATTTAGCACAGATACGCAGTATTTT
J: TRBJ2-1; size: many; V: TRBV14; D: TRBD2; CDR3: CASSQKIGLAGGHEQFF; DNA: TGTGCCAGCAGCCAAAAGATCGGACTAGCGGGAGGCCATGAGCAGTTCTTC
J: TRBJ2-7; size: -; V: TRBV7-9; D: -; CDR3: CASSFGGLLQSYEQYF; DNA: TGTGCCAGCAGCTTTGGGGGGCTATTACAGTCCTACGAGCAGTACTTC